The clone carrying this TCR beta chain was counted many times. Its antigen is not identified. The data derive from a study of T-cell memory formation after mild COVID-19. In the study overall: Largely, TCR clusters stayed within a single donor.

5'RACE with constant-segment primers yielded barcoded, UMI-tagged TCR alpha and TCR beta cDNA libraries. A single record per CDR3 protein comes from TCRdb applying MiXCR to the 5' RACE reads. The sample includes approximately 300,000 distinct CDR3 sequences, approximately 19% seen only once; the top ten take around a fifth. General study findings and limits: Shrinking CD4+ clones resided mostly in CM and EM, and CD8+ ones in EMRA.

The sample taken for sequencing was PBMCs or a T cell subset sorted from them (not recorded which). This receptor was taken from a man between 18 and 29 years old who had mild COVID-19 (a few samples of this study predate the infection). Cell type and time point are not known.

This CDR3 is CASSISQGLQETQYF. The CDR3 nucleotides are TGTGCCAGCAGCATTAGCCAAGGGCTACAAGAGACCCAGTACTTC. This chain joins TRBV9 and TRBJ2-5; D uncertain. V lost 4 bases and J lost 2, with 15 bases in between. Per the germline V gene, CDR1 is SGDLS and CDR2 is YYNGEE. The CDR3 consists of 15 residues.